One and the same sample provided the 25 T cell receptor beta chains below, sequenced in a study of blood T cell repertoires in COVID-19. Profiled with immunoSEQ multiplex PCR; TCRdb holds only in-frame clones, not every one. The repertoire holds about 250,000 clones, 70% to 85% seen once, with approximately 9.1% in the top ten. What was sequenced was peripheral blood. These TCRs come from a man older than 75 with acute or convalescent COVID-19.

The chain joins TRBV7-9 to TRBJ1-2; 9 positions match TRBD1. Germline loops: CDR1 SEHNR, CDR2 FQNEAQ (reference sequence). Losses at the gene ends were 5 bases for V and 8 bases for J; bases not matched to a gene: 6. The CDR3 totals 13 residues. CDR3 nucleotides: TGTGCCAGCAGCAGGGACAGGGAGCAGGGCTACACCTTC. Protein sequence: CASSRDREQGYTF.

This chain connects TRBV28 to TRBJ1-1, with TRBD1 identical over 9 bases. CDR1 and CDR2 (germline): MDHEN, SYDVKM. This CDR3 has 19 amino acids. The V segment lost 3 bases and the J segment 3 bases; nucleotides outside the gene matches: 17. CDR3 sequence: CASSLLIKGQGLFDTEAFF. The CDR3 region has the DNA TGTGCCAGCAGTTTGTTAATCAAGGGACAGGGCTTGTTCGACACTGAAGCTTTCTTT.

The rearrangement uses TRBV2 and TRBJ1-2, with D perhaps TRBD1 (5 bases). The CDR3 has 14 amino acids. Germline V lookup: CDR1 SNHLY, CDR2 FYNNEI. Trimming stripped 6 bases from V and 1 base from J, with 12 bases between. The CDR3 reads CASRRGESNYGYTF. The CDR3 coding sequence is TGTGCCAGCAGACGGGGGGAAAGTAACTATGGCTACACCTTC.

This chain uses TRBV12-5 with TRBJ2-7; 15 bases are a match to TRBD2. J lost 4 bases, V lost 2 bases, and 9 bases had no gene match. The CDR3 loop spans 18 amino acids. Germline V lookup: CDR1 LGHNT, CDR2 FRNRAP. The CDR3 coding sequence is TGTGCTAGTGGTTTGTTTTGGGGCGGGACTAGCGGGAGGTACGAGCAGTACTTC. The encoded protein is CASGLFWGGTSGRYEQYF.

The rearrangement links TRBV5-4 to TRBJ1-6; 8 nucleotides align to TRBD1. The ends lost 7 bases at V and 7 bases at J; junction bases unmatched: 7. This CDR3 has 14 amino acids. Per germline, CDR1 SGHNT and CDR2 YYREEE (reference sequence). CDR3 in amino acids: CASSPTGVNSPLHF. In DNA, the CDR3 is TGTGCCAGCTCCCCGACAGGGGTGAATTCACCCCTCCACTTT.

This rearrangement joins TRBV14 to TRBJ1-3; D is uncertain. There are 15 residues in the CDR3. Germline-derived CDR1 and CDR2 are SGHDN and FVKESK. V dropped 0 bases and J dropped 0 bases, with 6 bases sitting between them. CDR3 region: CASSQDSVSGNTIYF. CDR3 nucleotides: TGTGCCAGCAGCCAAGATAGCGTCTCTGGAAACACCATATATTTT.

The chain uses TRBV6-2 or TRBV6-3 and TRBJ2-7; 7 nucleotides line up with TRBD1. After removal of 0 bases from V and 4 bases from J, the junction contained 9 bases not matched to a gene. This CDR3 has 16 amino acids. CDR1 MNHEY and CDR2 SVGEGT come from the germline V gene. CDR3 sequence (DNA): TGTGCCAGCAGTTACTCAAGACAGGGCGGATCGTACGAGCAGTACTTC. Translation: CASSYSRQGGSYEQYF.

The chain uses TRBV19 and TRBJ2-2; tentative D call: TRBD1 (6 bases). The CDR3 is 13 residues long. The V gene's germline CDR1 is LNHDA and CDR2 SQIVND (reference sequence). With 7 bases removed from V and 9 bases from J, the gap between germline ends came to 15 bases. CDR3 loop: CASTLGAPRELFF. In nucleotides, the CDR3 is TGTGCCAGTACCCTGGGGGCGCCACGGGAGCTGTTTTTT.

This clone was picked up many times. The chain uses TRBV6-4 and TRBJ2-1, with D perhaps TRBD1 (6 bases). This CDR3 has 12 amino acids. Germline V CDR1 and CDR2: MRHNA, SNTAGT. Trimming left V 6 bases short and J 7 bases short, with 10 bases between. CDR3 nucleotide sequence: TGTGCCAGCAGCGAGGGGGAAAATGAGCAGTTCTTC. Translation: CASSEGENEQFF.

V is TRBV19 and J is TRBJ1-4, with D perhaps TRBD1 (6 bases). This CDR3 spans 16 amino acids. The V gene lost 4 bases and the J gene lost 4 bases, with 16 bases spanning the gap. Germline-derived CDR1 and CDR2 are LNHDA and SQIVND (reference sequence). For the CDR3, the DNA is TGTGCCAGTAGTACCCTCTTAGGACAGCTTAATGAAAAACTGTTTTTT. Translating it yields CASSTLLGQLNEKLFF.

The chain joins TRBV12-3 or TRBV12-4 to TRBJ1-1; D not certain. The CDR3 consists of 13 residues. Deletions cut 3 bases from V and 4 bases from J, with 9 bases between. In DNA, the CDR3 is TGTGCCAGCAGTTTTTTAAGAGGCACTGAAGCTTTCTTT. Protein sequence: CASSFLRGTEAFF.

This clone turned up a few times. The chain couples TRBV5-8 to TRBJ1-2; TRBD1 matches at 11 bases. CDR1 and CDR2 (germline): SGHTS, YDEGEE. J was trimmed by 3 bases and V by 2 bases; bases with no gene match: 9. This CDR3 spans 17 amino acids. The CDR3 DNA follows: TGTGCCAGCAGCTTTGGGACAGGGGGACGTTCACACTATGGCTACACCTTC. Its translation: CASSFGTGGRSHYGYTF. Complete variable domain (other parts from reference TRBV5-8 and TRBJ1-2): EAGVTQSPTHLIKTRGQQATLRCSPISGHTSVYWYQQALGLGLQFLLWYDEGEERNRGNFPPRFSGRQFPNYSSELNVNALELEDSALYLCASSFGTGGRSHYGYTFGSGTRLTVV.

This chain connects TRBV3-1 (or the pseudogene TRBV3-2) to TRBJ2-5; TRBD2 agrees at 9 bases. The CDR3 has 16 residues. J gave up 2 bases and V 2 bases, and 6 bases lay outside the gene matches. In germline, CDR1 is LGHDT, CDR2 YNNKEL (reference sequence). The CDR3 reads CASSQLAGRGQETQYF. CDR3 nucleotides: TGTGCCAGCAGCCAACTAGCGGGAAGGGGTCAAGAGACCCAGTACTTC.

V and J are TRBV19 and TRBJ1-6, with D maybe TRBD1 (6 bases). CDR3 size: 14 residues. Germline CDR1 reads LNHDA; CDR2 reads SQIVND (reference sequence). The V end was cut by 5 bases, the J end by 14 bases, with 19 bases between. This CDR3 reads CASSSQGLLRTLHF. In DNA form, the CDR3 reads TGTGCCAGTAGTTCCCAGGGGCTCCTTCGGACCCTCCACTTT.

The chain carries TRBV6-1 and TRBJ2-3, with TRBD2 matching over 11 bases. The CDR3 is made up of 16 amino acids. Germline V gene lookup returns CDR1 MNHNS and CDR2 SASEGT. With V trimmed by 2 bases and J by 4 bases, 5 bases remained unmatched. The chain's CDR3 is CASSELTSGRADTQYF. CDR3 DNA sequence: TGTGCCAGCAGTGAACTTACTAGCGGGAGAGCAGATACGCAGTATTTT.

This clone was counted only a few times. The rearrangement joins TRBV5-8 to TRBJ1-1; D is ambiguous. This CDR3 spans 13 amino acids. Trimming took off 3 bases at V and 5 bases at J, with 11 bases between the two ends. Germline assignment: CDR1 SGHTS and CDR2 YDEGEE. CDR3 nucleotides: TGTGCCAGCAGCTACGGACTGAGGACTGAAGCTTTCTTT. Its translation: CASSYGLRTEAFF.

A note on this clone: Other nucleotide sequences from this sample produce the same CDR3. In DNA form, the CDR3 reads TGTGCCAGCTCACCACCGGGACTAGCGGGAGCCGATACGCAGTATTTT. Its protein product is CASSPPGLAGADTQYF. The chain is built from TRBV18 and TRBJ2-3; TRBD2 matches at 14 bases. The V gene's germline CDR1 is KGHSH and CDR2 LQKENI. The CDR3 covers 16 residues. V was pared by 0 bases and J by 6 bases, with 2 bases of the junction left unmatched. Full variable domain (remainder filled in from reference TRBV18 and TRBJ2-3): NAGVMQNPRHLVRRRGQEARLRCSPMKGHSHVYWYRQLPEEGLKFMVYLQKENIIDESGMPKERFSAEFPKEGPSILRIQQVVRGDSAAYFCASSPPGLAGADTQYFGPGTRLTVL.

The gene calls are TRBV6-5 and TRBJ2-4; the match to TRBD1 covers 12 bases. V gave up 4 bases and J gave up 5 bases; unmatched junction bases: 6. Germline loops: CDR1 MNHEY, CDR2 SVGAGI. This CDR3 has 16 residues. CDR3 sequence: CASSFRDRGRENIQYF. The CDR3 DNA reads as TGTGCCAGCAGTTTCCGGGACAGGGGGCGCGAAAACATTCAGTACTTC.

This chain joins TRBV6-5 and TRBJ1-6, with D unclear. Germline V gene data show CDR1 as MNHEY and CDR2 as SVGAGI. The CDR3 length is 14 residues. Trimming shortened V by 6 bases and J by 0 bases, and 6 bases separated the two germline ends. CDR3 sequence reads: CASRISSYNSPLHF. As DNA, the CDR3 is TGTGCCAGCAGGATTAGCTCCTATAATTCACCCCTCCACTTT.

V is TRBV6-6 and J is TRBJ1-1; tentatively, D is TRBD1 (6 bases). V gave up 6 bases and J gave up 3 bases, with 17 bases separating them. Germline CDR1 reads MNHNY; CDR2 reads SVGAGI (reference sequence). This CDR3 spans 15 amino acids. This CDR3 reads CASRRTQGIDTEAFF. CDR3 bases: TGTGCCAGCAGGCGGACCCAGGGGATCGACACTGAAGCTTTCTTT.

Here the CDR3 DNA reads TGTGCCAGCTCACCACCTTCACTAGCGGGAGGGACCGGGGAGCTGTTTTTT. Its translation: CASSPPSLAGGTGELFF. The V and J genes are TRBV18 and TRBJ2-2, with 13 bases aligning to TRBD2. J was trimmed by 5 bases and V by 0 bases; bases with no gene match: 3. The CDR3 spans 17 residues. Looked up from germline, CDR1 is KGHSH and CDR2 is LQKENI. The variable domain in full, with the rest retrieved from reference TRBV18 and TRBJ2-2, is NAGVMQNPRHLVRRRGQEARLRCSPMKGHSHVYWYRQLPEEGLKFMVYLQKENIIDESGMPKERFSAEFPKEGPSILRIQQVVRGDSAAYFCASSPPSLAGGTGELFFGEGSRLTVL.

The rearrangement uses TRBV15 and TRBJ1-1; 9 bases are shared with TRBD1. Germline V lookup: CDR1 LNHNV, CDR2 YYDKDF (reference sequence). This CDR3 comprises 15 residues. J was trimmed by 4 bases and V by 0 bases; bases with no gene match: 3. CDR3 residues: CATSRERQGGTEAFF. As DNA, the CDR3 is TGTGCCACCAGCAGAGAACGACAGGGGGGCACTGAAGCTTTCTTT.

The rearrangement joins TRBV19 to TRBJ2-2, with TRBD2 matching over 12 bases. V lost 4 bases to trimming and J lost 5 bases; unmatched junction nucleotides: 8. The CDR3 is 17 amino acids. Per germline, CDR1 LNHDA and CDR2 SQIVND (reference sequence). CDR3 in amino acids: CASSRRLAGGGTGELFF. The CDR3 region has the DNA TGTGCCAGTAGTAGACGCCTAGCGGGAGGGGGGACCGGGGAGCTGTTTTTT.

The chain carries TRBV28 and TRBJ1-5, with D possibly matching TRBD1 (6 bases). The CDR3 is made up of 17 amino acids. Trimming removed 7 bases at V and 6 bases at J, with 25 bases between. Germline values: CDR1 MDHEN, CDR2 SYDVKM. The CDR3: CASTLGGWQGISQPQHF. DNA of the CDR3: TGTGCCAGCACCCTAGGTGGGTGGCAGGGGATCTCTCAGCCCCAGCATTTT.

V usage is TRBV13 and J usage is TRBJ2-1; D is perhaps TRBD2 (5 bases). Trimming removed 3 bases from V and 0 bases from J, with 12 bases in between. Germline V gene sequence: CDR1 PRHDT, CDR2 FYEKMQ (reference sequence). CDR3 length equals 16 residues. Here the CDR3 DNA reads TGTGCCAGCAGCTTTGGGAGCTTGGGCTCCTACAATGAGCAGTTCTTC. Translating gives CASSFGSLGSYNEQFF.